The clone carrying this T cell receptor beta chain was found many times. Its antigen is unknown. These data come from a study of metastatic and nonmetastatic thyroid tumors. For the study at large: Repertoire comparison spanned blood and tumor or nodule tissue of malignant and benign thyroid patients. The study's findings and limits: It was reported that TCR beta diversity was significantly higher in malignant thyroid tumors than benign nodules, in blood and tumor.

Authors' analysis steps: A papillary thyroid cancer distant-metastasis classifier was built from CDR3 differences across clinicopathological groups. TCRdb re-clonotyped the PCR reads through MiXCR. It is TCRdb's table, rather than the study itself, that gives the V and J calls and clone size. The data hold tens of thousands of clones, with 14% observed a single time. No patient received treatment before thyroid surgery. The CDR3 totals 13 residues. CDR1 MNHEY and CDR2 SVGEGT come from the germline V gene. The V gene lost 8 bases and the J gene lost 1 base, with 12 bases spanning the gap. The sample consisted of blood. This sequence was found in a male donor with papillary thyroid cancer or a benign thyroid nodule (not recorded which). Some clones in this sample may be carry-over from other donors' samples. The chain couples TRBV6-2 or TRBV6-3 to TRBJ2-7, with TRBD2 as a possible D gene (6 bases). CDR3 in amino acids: CASAAGTSYEQYF. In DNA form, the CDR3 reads TGTGCCAGCGCGGCAGGGACTTCCTACGAGCAGTACTTC.